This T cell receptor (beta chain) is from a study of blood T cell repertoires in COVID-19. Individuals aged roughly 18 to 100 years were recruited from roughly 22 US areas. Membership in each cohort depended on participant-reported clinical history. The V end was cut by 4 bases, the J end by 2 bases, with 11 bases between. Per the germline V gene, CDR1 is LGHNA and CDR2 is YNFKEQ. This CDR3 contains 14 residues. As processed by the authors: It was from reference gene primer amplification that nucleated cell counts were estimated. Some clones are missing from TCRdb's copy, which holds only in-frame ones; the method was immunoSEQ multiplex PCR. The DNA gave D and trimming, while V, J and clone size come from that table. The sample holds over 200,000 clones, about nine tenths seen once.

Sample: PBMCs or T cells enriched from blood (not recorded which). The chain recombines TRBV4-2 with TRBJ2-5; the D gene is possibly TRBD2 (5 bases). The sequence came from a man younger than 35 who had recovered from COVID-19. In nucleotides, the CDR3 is TGTGCCAGCAGCCTACTAGGTGAGCAAGAGACCCAGTACTTC. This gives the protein CASSLLGEQETQYF.